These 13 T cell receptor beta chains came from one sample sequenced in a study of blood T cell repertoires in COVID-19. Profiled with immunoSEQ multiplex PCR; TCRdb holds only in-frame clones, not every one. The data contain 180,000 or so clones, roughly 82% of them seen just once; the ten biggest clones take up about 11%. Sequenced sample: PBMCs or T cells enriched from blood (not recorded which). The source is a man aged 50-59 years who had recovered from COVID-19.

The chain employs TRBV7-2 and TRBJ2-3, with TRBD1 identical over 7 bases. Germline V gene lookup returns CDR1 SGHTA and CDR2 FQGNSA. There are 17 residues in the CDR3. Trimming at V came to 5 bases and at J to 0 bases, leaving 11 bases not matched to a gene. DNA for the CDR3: TGTGCCAGCAGCCCGTGGGACAGTCCAACTAGCACAGATACGCAGTATTTT. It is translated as CASSPWDSPTSTDTQYF.

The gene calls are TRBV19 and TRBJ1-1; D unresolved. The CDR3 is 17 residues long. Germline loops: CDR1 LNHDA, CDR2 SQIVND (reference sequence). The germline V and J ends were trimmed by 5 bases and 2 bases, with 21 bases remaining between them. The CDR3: CASSALGRSIFNTEAFF. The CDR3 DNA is TGTGCCAGTAGTGCCCTCGGTCGTTCGATTTTTAACACTGAAGCTTTCTTT. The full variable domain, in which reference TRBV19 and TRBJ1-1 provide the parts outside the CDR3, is DGGITQSPKYLFRKEGQNVTLSCEQNLNHDAMYWYRQDPGQGLRLIYYSQIVNDFQKGDIAEGYSVSREKKESFPLTVTSAQKNPTAFYLCASSALGRSIFNTEAFFGQGTRLTVV.

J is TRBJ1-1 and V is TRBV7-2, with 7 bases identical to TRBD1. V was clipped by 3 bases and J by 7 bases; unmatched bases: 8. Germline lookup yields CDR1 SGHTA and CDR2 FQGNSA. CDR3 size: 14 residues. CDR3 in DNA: TGTGCCAGCAGCTTCACAGGGGAAGGGAGTGAAGCTTTCTTT. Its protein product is CASSFTGEGSEAFF.

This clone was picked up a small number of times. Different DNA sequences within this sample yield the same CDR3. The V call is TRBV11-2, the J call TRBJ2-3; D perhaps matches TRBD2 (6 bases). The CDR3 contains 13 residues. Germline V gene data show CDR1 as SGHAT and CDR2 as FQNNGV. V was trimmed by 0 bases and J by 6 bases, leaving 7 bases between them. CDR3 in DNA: TGTGCCAGCAGCTTAGATCGGGGGGATACGCAGTATTTT. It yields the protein CASSLDRGDTQYF.

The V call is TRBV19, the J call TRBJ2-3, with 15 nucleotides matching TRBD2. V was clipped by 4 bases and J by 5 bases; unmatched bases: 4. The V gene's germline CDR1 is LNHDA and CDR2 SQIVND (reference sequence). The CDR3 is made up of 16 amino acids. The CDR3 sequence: CASSTPGLAGGDTQYF. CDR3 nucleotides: TGTGCCAGTAGTACCCCGGGACTAGCGGGAGGAGATACGCAGTATTTT.

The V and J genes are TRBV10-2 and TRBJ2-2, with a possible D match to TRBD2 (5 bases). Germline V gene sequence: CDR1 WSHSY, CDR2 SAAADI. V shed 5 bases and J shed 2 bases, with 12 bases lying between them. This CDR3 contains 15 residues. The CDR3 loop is CASSQSGTNTGELFF. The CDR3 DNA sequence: TGCGCCAGCAGTCAAAGCGGAACAAACACCGGGGAGCTGTTTTTT.

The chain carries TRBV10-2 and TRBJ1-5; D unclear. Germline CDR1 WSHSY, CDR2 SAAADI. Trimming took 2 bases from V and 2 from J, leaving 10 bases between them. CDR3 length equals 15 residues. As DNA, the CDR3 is TGCGCCAGCAGTGAGCCTACCGGGGGCAATCAGCCCCAGCATTTT. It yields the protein CASSEPTGGNQPQHF.

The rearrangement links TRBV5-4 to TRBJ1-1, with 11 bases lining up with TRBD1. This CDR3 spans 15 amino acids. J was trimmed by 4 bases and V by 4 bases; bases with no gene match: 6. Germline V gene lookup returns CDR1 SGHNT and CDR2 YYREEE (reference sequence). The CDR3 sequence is CASSGQGAVLTEAFF. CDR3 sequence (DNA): TGTGCCAGCAGCGGACAGGGGGCGGTTCTCACTGAAGCTTTCTTT.

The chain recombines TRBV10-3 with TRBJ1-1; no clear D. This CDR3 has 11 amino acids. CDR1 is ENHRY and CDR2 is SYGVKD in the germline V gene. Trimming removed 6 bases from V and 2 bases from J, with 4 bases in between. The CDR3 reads CAIRSNTEAFF. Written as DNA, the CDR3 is TGTGCCATCAGATCTAACACTGAAGCTTTCTTT.

CDR3 protein: CASSVGQLTGELFF. CDR3 DNA: TGTGCCAGCAGCGTGGGACAGTTAACCGGGGAGCTGTTTTTT. The chain links TRBV9 to TRBJ2-2; 7 nucleotides match TRBD1. Germline V gene lookup returns CDR1 SGDLS and CDR2 YYNGEE. Trimming cost V 2 bases and J 5 bases; bases outside gene matches: 3. The CDR3 has 14 amino acids.

As DNA, the CDR3 is TGCGCCAGCAGCTCGGGGATGCAAGAGACCCAGTACTTC. It encodes CASSSGMQETQYF. The J gene is TRBJ2-5, the V gene TRBV5-1; TRBD2 might be the D (5 bases). This CDR3 has 13 amino acids. CDR1 and CDR2 from the germline V gene are SGHRS and YFSETQ. V was clipped by 3 bases and J by 2 bases, with 8 bases between them.

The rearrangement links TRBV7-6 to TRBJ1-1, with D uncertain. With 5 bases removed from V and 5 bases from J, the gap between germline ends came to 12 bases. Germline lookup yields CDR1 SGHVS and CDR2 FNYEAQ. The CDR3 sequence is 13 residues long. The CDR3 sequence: CASSDGLGTEAFF. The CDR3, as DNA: TGTGCCAGCAGCGACGGACTGGGGACTGAAGCTTTCTTT.

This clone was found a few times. The CDR3 loop is CASSASRAGTGELFF. CDR3 in DNA: TGTGCCAGCAGTGCTTCCAGGGCTGGCACCGGGGAGCTGTTTTTT. The rearrangement joins TRBV6-4 to TRBJ2-2; perhaps TRBD1 as D (5 bases). The CDR3 covers 15 residues. V shed 4 bases and J shed 4 bases, with 13 bases lying between them. Germline V CDR1 and CDR2: MRHNA, SNTAGT.